This T cell receptor beta chain was profiled in a study of blood T cells in healthy people across ages. This clonotype was observed at least ten times. Primers used in a second PCR of roughly 6 to 12 cycles were a sample-barcoded 5' primer and a J-beta primer mix. TCRdb recomputed calls from the 5' RACE reads with MiXCR, one row per CDR3 protein. The profile shows fewer than 700,000 distinct CDR3 sequences, more than 45% of them singletons. This TCR was recovered from a man older than 75 in good health. Sequencing input: blood.

The CDR3 reads CASSFATGVHEQYF. The CDR3 nucleotides read TGTGCCAGCAGTTTTGCGACAGGGGTCCACGAGCAGTACTTC. This rearrangement joins TRBV27 to TRBJ2-7; TRBD1 agrees at 8 bases. In germline, CDR1 is MNHEY, CDR2 SMNVEV (reference sequence). V was clipped by 3 bases and J by 5 bases; unmatched bases: 6. The length of the CDR3 is 14 residues.